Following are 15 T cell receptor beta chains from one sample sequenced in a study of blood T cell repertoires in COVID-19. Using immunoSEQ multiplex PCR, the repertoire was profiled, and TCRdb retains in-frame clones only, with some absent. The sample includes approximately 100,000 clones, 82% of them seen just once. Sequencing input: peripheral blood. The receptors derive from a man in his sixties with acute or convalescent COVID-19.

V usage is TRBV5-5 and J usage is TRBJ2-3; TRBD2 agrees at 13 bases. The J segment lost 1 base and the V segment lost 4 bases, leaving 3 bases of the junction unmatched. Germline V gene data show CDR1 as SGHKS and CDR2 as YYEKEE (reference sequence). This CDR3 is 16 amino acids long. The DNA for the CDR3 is TGTGCCAGCAGCACGGGGACTAGCGGGGGCACAGATACGCAGTATTTT. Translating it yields CASSTGTSGGTDTQYF.

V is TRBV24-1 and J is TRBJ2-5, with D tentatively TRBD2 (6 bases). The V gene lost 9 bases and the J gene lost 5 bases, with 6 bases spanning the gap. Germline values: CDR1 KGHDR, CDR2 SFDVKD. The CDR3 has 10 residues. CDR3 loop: CATGGETQYF. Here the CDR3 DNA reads TGTGCCACCGGGGGGGAGACCCAGTACTTC.

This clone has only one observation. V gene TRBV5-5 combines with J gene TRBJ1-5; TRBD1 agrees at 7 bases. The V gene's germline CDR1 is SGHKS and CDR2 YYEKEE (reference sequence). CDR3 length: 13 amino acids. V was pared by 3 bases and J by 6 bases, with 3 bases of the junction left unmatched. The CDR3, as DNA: TGTGCCAGCAGCTGGGACAGCCGTCAGCCCCAGCATTTT. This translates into CASSWDSRQPQHF.

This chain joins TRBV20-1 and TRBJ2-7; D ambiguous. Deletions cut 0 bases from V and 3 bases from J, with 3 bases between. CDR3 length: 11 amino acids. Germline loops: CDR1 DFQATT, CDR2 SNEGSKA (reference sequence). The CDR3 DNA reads TGCAGTGCTAGAGACAGCTACGAGCAGTACTTC. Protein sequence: CSARDSYEQYF.

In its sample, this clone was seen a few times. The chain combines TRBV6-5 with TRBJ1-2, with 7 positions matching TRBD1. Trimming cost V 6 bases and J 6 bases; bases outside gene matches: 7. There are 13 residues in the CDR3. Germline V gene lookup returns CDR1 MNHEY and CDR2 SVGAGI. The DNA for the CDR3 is TGTGCCAGCAGGAGAAGGGGGCTGGATGGCTACACCTTC. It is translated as CASRRRGLDGYTF.

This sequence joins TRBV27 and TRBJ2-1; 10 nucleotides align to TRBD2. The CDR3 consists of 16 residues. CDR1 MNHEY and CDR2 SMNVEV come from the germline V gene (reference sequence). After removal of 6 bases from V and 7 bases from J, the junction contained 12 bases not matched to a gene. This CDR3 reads CASSLGRLAGENEQFF. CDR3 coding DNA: TGTGCCAGCAGCCTAGGAAGGCTAGCGGGAGAAAATGAGCAGTTCTTC.

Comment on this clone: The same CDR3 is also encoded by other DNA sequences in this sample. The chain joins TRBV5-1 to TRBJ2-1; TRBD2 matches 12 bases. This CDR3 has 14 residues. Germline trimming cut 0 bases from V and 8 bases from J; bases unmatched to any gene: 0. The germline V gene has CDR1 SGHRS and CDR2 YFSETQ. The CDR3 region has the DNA TGCGCCAGCAGCTTGGGACTAGCGGGAGATGAGCAGTTCTTC. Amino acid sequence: CASSLGLAGDEQFF.

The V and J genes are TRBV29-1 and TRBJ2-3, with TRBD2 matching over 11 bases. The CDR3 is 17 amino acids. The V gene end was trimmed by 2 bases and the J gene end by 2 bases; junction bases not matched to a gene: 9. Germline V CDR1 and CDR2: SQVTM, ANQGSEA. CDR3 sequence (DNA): TGCAGCGTTGAATTGGGGGCTAGCGGGAGGCTCACAGATACGCAGTATTTT. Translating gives CSVELGASGRLTDTQYF.

CDR3 amino acids: CASSLRQNNNSPLHF. The CDR3 DNA is TGTGCCAGCAGCTTAAGACAGAATAATAATTCACCCCTCCACTTT. The rearrangement uses TRBV7-2 and TRBJ1-6; TRBD1 might be the D (5 bases). Looked up from germline, CDR1 is SGHTA and CDR2 is FQGNSA. This CDR3 contains 15 residues. V was clipped by 2 bases and J by 5 bases, with 10 bases between them.

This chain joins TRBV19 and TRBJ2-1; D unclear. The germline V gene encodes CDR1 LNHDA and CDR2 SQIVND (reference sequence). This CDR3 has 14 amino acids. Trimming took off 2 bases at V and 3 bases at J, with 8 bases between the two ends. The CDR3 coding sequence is TGTGCCAGTAGTATAAGGCCAGGCTACAATGAGCAGTTCTTC. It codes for CASSIRPGYNEQFF.

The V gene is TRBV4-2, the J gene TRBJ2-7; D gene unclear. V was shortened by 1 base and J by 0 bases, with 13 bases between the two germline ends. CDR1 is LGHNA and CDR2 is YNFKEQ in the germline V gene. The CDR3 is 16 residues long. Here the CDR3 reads CASSQGTSGFSYEQYF. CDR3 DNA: TGTGCCAGCAGCCAAGGTACTTCCGGGTTCTCCTACGAGCAGTACTTC.

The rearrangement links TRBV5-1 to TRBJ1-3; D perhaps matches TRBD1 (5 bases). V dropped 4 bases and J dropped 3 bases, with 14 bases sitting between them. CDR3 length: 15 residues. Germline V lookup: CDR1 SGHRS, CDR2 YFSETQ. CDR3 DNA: TGCGCCAGCAGCAGGGGAACCGTAGATGGAAACACCATATATTTT. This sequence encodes CASSRGTVDGNTIYF.

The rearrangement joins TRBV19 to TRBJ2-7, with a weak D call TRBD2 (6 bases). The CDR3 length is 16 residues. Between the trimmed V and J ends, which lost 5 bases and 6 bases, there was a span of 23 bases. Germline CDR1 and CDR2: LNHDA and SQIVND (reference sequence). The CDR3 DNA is TGTGCCAGTAGTGCGACTAGTCGGTATTTGGGTCGCGAGCAGTACTTC. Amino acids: CASSATSRYLGREQYF.

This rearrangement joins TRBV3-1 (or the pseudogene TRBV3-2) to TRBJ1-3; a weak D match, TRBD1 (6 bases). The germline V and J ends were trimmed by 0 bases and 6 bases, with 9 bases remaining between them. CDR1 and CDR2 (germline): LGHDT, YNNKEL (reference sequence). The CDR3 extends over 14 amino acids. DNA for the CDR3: TGTGCCAGCAGCCAAGATCCAGGGGAAAACACCATATATTTT. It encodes CASSQDPGENTIYF.

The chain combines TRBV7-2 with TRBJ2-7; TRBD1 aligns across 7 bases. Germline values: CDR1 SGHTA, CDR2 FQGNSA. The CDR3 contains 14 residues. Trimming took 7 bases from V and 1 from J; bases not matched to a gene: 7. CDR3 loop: CASKGQAASYEQYF. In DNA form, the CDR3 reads TGTGCCAGCAAAGGACAGGCGGCTTCCTACGAGCAGTACTTC.